This T cell receptor beta chain stems from a study of CD8+ T cells in alopecia areata. Study summary: Spontaneously alopecic C3H/HeJ graft donors, about 6-12 months old, gave skin to approximately 6-10-week-old female C3H/HeJ mice. General observations from the study: Patients shared TCRs less clearly than mice did, possibly for HLA-related reasons.

Extracted from the samples, RNA was reverse transcribed into cDNA to serve as the sequencing template. Here immunoSEQ multiplex PCR was the method, and the copy in TCRdb shows in-frame clones only, minus some. The sample holds around 300,000 clones, and no clone turns up only once. This CDR3 has 14 residues. The germline V gene has CDR1 GKSSPN and CDR2 SITVG. V lost 5 bases to trimming and J lost 0 bases, with 14 bases between them. Separation of pooled cutaneous lymph node cells was by sorting with CD4, CD8alpha, NKG2D, NKG2ACE and other markers. As to this clone: What it recognizes is unknown. All gene names here are mouse names. Coverage ceases 4 residues before the CDR3 finishes, and the germline J gene fills in the end.

The receptor comes from a C3H/HeJ mouse with alopecia areata. MHC haplotype of the mouse line: H2-k. V is TRBV31 and J is TRBJ2-7; the D gene is possibly TRBD1 (5 bases). The sequencing input was CD4+ T cells sorted from a lymph node. CDR3 bases read: TGTGCCTGGGTTCACGGGCAGGGCTCCTAT. It yields the protein CAWVHGQGSY. The whole CDR3 protein is CAWVHGQGSYEQYF.